Included here is one TCR beta chain sequence, with context. The target antigen is unknown. At one end the junction does not follow the germline gene, possibly because of a read error. This CDR3 has 13 amino acids. Germline CDR1 and CDR2: KGHDR and SFDVKD. The sample originates from a study of T cells in Graves' hyperthyroidism and ophthalmopathy. Study outcomes and limitations: Before onset, by a median of around six months, the model predicted ophthalmopathy.

Researchers barred patients who had uncontrolled infection, other autoimmune disease, pregnancy or lactation. Amplification targeted TCR beta CDR3 regions from RNA transcripts. HTBI primers drove first-round RT-PCR of the TCR CDR3. TCRdb re-called the multiplex PCR reads through MiXCR, storing one row per CDR3 protein. The sample consists of 500,000 to 750,000 distinct CDR3 sequences, around 46% of them appearing once. This clonotype originated in a woman between 18 and 30 years old with Graves' hyperthyroidism. The chain is built from TRBV24-1 and TRBJ2-7, with D tentatively TRBD1 (6 bases). The specimen sequenced was peripheral blood or thyroid tissue (not recorded which). The CDR3 sequence: CSAMDSWHGEQYF. The CDR3 coding sequence is TGCAGTGCCATGGACAGTTGGCACGGCGAGCAGTACTTC.